This T cell receptor beta chain came from a study of early T cells in non-severe SARS-CoV-2 infection. Study outcomes and limitations: The matching step, a VDJdb search, favored anti-spike CD8 responses and missed private and CD4 specificities.

Molecules of cDNA were individually given unique molecular identifiers that were attached to them. In TCRdb, the 5' RACE reads were re-called with MiXCR into one record per CDR3 protein. The repertoire consists of 65,000 to 85,000 distinct CDR3 sequences, with about a tenth occurring once and the leading ten covering around a sixth. Trimming took 6 bases from V and 7 from J; bases not matched to a gene: 4. The CDR3 has 15 residues. There are many counts of this clonotype. No antigen is known for it. The chain has TRBV12-3 or TRBV12-4 and TRBJ2-1; 15 bases align to TRBD2. This clonotype originated in an adult who was a healthcare worker with PCR-confirmed SARS-CoV-2 infection or an uninfected control (not recorded which). This specimen was whole blood, taken at baseline. In DNA, the CDR3 is TGTGCCAGCAGCGGACTAGCGGGAGGGAAGAATGAGCAGTTCTTC. Protein: CASSGLAGGKNEQFF.